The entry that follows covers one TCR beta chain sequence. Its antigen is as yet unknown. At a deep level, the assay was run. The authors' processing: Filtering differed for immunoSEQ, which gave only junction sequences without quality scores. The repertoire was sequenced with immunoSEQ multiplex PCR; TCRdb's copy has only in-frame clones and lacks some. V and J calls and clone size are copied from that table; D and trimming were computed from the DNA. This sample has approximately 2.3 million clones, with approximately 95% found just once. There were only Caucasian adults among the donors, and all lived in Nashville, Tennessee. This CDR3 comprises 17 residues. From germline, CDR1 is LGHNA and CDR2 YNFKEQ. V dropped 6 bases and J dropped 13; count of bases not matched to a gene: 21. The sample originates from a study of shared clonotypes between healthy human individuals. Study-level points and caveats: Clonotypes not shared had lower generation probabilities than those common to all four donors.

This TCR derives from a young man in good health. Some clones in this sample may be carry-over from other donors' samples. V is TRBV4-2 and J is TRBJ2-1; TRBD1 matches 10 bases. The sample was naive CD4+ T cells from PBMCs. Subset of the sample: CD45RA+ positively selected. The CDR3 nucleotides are TGTGCCAGCAGGCTTGAAGGACAGGGACAGGGGCCTTCAAGTCAGTTCTTC. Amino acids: CASRLEGQGQGPSSQFF.